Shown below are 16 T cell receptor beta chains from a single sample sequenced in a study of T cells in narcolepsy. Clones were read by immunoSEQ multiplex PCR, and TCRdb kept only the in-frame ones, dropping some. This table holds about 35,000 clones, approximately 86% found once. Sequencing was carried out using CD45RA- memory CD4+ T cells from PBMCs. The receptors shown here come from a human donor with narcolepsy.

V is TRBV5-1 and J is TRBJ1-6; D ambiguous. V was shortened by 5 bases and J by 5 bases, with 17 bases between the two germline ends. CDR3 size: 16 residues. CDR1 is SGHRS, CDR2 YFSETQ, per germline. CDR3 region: CASSRRTGEHNSPLHF. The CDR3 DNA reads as TGCGCCAGCAGTCGGAGGACGGGAGAGCATAATTCACCCCTCCACTTT.

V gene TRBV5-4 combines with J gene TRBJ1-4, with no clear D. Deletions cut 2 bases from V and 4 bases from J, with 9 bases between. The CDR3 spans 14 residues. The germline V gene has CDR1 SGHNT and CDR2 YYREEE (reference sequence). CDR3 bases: TGTGCCAGCAGCTTACGGGTTGGTAATGAAAAACTGTTTTTT. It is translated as CASSLRVGNEKLFF.

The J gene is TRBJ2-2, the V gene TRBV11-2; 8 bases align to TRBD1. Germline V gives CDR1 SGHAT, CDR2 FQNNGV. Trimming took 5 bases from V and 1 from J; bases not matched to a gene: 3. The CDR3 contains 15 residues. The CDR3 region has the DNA TGTGCCAGCAGCGCCGACAGGGGGAACACCGGGGAGCTGTTTTTT. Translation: CASSADRGNTGELFF. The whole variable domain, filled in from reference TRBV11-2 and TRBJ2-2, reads EAGVAQSPRYKIIEKRQSVAFWCNPISGHATLYWYQQILGQGPKLLIQFQNNGVVDDSQLPKDRFSAERLKGVDSTLKIQPAKLEDSAVYLCASSADRGNTGELFFGEGSRLTVL.

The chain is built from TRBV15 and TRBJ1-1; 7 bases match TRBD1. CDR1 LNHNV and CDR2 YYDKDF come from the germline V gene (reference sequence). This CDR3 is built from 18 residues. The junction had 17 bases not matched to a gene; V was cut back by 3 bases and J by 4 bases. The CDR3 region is CATSSAFRQGRRATEAFF. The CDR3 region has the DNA TGTGCCACCAGCAGTGCCTTTCGACAGGGACGGAGGGCCACTGAAGCTTTCTTT.

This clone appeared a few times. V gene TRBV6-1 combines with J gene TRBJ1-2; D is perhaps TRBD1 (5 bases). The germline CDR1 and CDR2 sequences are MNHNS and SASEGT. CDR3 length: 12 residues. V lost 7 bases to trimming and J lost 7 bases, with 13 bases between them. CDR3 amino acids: CASTRGGSGYTF. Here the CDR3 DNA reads TGTGCCAGCACCCGGGGCGGGAGTGGCTACACCTTC.

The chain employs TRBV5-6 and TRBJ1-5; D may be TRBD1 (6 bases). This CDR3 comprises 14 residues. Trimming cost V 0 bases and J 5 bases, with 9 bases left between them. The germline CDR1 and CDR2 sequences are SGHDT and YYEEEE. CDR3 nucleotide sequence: TGTGCCAGCAGCTTGGGGGGGGCGGATCAGCCCCAGCATTTT. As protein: CASSLGGADQPQHF.

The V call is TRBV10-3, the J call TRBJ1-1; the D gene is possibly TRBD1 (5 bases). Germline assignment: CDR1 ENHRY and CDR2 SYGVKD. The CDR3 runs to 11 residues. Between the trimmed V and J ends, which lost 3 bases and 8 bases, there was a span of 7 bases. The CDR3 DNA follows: TGTGCCATCAGTGATGGGGGAGAAGCTTTCTTT. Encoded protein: CAISDGGEAFF.

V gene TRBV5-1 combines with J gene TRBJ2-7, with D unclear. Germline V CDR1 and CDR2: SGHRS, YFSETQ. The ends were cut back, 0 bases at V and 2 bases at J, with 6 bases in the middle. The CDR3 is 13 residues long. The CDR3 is CASSLGNTYEQYF. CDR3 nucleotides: TGCGCCAGCAGCTTGGGGAATACCTACGAGCAGTACTTC. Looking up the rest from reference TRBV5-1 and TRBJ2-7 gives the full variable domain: KAGVTQTPRYLIKTRGQQVTLSCSPISGHRSVSWYQQTPGQGLQFLFEYFSETQRNKGNFPGRFSGRQFSNSRSEMNVSTLELGDSALYLCASSLGNTYEQYFGPGTRLTVT.

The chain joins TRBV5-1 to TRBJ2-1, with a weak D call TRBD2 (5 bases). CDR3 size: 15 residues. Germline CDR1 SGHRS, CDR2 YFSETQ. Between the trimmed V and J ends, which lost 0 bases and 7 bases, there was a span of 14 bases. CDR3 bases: TGCGCCAGCAGCTTGGCCCCGGGGAAGGGTAATGAGCAGTTCTTC. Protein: CASSLAPGKGNEQFF. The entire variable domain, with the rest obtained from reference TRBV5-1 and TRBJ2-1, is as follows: KAGVTQTPRYLIKTRGQQVTLSCSPISGHRSVSWYQQTPGQGLQFLFEYFSETQRNKGNFPGRFSGRQFSNSRSEMNVSTLELGDSALYLCASSLAPGKGNEQFFGPGTRLTVL.

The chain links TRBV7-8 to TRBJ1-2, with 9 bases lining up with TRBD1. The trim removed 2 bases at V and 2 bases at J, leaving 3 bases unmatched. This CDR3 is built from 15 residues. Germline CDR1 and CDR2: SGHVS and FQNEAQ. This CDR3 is CASSLITGGNYGYTF. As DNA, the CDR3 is TGTGCCAGCAGCTTAATCACAGGGGGCAACTATGGCTACACCTTC.

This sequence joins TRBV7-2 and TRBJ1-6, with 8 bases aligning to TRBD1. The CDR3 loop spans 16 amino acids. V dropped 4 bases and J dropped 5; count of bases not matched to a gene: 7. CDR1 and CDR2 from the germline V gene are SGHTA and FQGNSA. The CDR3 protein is CASSSQGVGNNSPLHF. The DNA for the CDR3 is TGTGCCAGCAGCTCACAGGGGGTCGGAAATAATTCACCCCTCCACTTT.

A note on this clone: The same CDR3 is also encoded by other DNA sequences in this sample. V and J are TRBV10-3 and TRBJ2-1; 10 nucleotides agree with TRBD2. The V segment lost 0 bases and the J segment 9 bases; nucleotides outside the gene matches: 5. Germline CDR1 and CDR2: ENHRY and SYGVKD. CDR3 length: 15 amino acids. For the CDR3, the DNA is TGTGCCATCAGTGAGTCGAGGCTAGCGGGAGCTGAGCAGTTCTTC. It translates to CAISESRLAGAEQFF.

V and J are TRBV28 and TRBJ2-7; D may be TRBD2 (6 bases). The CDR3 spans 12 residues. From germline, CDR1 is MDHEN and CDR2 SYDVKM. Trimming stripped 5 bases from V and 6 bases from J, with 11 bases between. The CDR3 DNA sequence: TGTGCCAGCAGTCCGCGGAGGGGCGAGCAGTACTTC. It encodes CASSPRRGEQYF.

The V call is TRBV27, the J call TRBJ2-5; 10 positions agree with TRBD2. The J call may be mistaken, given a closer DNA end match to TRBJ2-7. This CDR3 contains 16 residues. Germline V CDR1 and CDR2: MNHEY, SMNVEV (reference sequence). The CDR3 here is CASSLSIAGGRHEQYF. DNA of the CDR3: TGTGCCAGCAGTTTATCCATAGCGGGAGGCCGCCACGAGCAGTACTTC.

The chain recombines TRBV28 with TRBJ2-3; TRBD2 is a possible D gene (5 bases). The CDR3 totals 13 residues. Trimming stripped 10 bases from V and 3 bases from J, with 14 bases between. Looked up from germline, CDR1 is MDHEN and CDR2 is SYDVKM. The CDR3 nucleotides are TGTGCCATCCGGAAAGAGCGGACAGATACGCAGTATTTT. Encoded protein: CAIRKERTDTQYF.

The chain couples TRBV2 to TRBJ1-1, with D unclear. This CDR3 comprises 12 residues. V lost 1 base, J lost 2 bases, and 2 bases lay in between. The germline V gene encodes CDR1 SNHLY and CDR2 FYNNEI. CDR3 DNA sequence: TGTGCCAGCAGTGAAGGAAACACTGAAGCTTTCTTT. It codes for CASSEGNTEAFF. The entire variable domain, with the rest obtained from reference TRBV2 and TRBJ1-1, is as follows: EPEVTQTPSHQVTQMGQEVILRCVPISNHLYFYWYRQILGQKVEFLVSFYNNEISEKSEIFDDQFSVERPDGSNFTLKIRSTKLEDSAMYFCASSEGNTEAFFGQGTRLTVV.